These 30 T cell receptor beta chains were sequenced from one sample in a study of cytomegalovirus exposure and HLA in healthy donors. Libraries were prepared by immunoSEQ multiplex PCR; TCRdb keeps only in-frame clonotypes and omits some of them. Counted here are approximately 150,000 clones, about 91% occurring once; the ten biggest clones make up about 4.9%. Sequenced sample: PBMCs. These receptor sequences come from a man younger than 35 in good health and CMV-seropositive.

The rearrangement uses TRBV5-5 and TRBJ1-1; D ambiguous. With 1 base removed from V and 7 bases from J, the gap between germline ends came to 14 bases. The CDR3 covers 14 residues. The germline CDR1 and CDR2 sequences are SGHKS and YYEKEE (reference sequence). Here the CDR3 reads CASSLYHLRFEAFF. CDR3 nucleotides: TGTGCCAGCAGCTTGTACCATTTACGGTTTGAAGCTTTCTTT.

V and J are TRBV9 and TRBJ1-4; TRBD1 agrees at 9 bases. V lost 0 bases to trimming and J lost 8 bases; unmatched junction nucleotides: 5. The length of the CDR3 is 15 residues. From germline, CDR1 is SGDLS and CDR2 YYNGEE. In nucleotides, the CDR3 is TGTGCCAGCAGCGTAGAGGGGACAGGGCGCGAAAAACTGTTTTTT. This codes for CASSVEGTGREKLFF.

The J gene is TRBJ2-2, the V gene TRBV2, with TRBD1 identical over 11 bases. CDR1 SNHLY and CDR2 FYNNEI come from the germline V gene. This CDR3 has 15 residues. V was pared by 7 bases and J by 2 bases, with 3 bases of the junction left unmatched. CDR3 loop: CASTGQGANTGELFF. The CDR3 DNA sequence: TGTGCCAGCACTGGACAGGGGGCTAACACCGGGGAGCTGTTTTTT.

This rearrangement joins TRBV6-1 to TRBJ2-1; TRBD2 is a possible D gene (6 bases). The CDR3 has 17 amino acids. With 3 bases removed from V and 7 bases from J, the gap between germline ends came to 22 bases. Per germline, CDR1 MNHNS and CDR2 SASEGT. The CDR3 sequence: CASSEPLVGRRKNEQFF. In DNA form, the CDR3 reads TGTGCCAGCAGTGAGCCCCTGGTCGGGAGAAGAAAAAATGAGCAGTTCTTC.

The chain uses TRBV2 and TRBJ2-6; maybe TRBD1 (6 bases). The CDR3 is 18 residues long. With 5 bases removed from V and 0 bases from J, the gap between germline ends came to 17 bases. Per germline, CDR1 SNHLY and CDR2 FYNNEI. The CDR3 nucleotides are TGTGCCAGCAGTCCACCGGGACAACTCCTCTCTGGGGCCAACGTCCTGACTTTC. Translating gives CASSPPGQLLSGANVLTF.

The DNA for the CDR3 is TGTGCCTGGAGTGTGGCCAGGGGATTAAGGAACTATGGCTACACCTTC. Translation: CAWSVARGLRNYGYTF. This chain joins TRBV30 and TRBJ1-2; TRBD1 might be the D (6 bases). Per germline, CDR1 GTSNPN and CDR2 SVGIG (reference sequence). Trimming removed 0 bases from V and 2 bases from J, with 16 bases in between. The CDR3 covers 16 residues. The full variable domain, with the rest looked up from reference TRBV30 and TRBJ1-2, is SQTIHQWPATLVQPVGSPLSLECTVEGTSNPNLYWYRQAAGRGLQLLFYSVGIGQISSEVPQNLSASRPQDRQFILSSKKLLLSDSGFYLCAWSVARGLRNYGYTFGSGTRLTVV.

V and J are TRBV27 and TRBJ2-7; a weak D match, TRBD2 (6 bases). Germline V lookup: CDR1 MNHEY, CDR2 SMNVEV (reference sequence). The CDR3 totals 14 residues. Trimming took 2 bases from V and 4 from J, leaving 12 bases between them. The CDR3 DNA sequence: TGTGCCAGCAGTTTAGGGCAGGGAGGATACGAGCAGTACTTC. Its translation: CASSLGQGGYEQYF.

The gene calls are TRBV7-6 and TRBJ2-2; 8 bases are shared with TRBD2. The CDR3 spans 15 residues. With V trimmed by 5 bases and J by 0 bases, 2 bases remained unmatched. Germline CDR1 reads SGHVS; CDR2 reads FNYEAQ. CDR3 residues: CASSRSGANTGELFF. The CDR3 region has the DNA TGTGCCAGCAGCCGTAGCGGGGCGAACACCGGGGAGCTGTTTTTT.

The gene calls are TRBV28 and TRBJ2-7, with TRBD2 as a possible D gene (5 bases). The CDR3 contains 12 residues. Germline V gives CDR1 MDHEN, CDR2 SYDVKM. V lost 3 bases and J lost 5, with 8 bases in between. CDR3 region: CASSFLRDEQYF. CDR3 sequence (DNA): TGTGCCAGCAGTTTCCTGAGGGACGAGCAGTACTTC. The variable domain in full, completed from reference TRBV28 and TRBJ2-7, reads DVKVTQSSRYLVKRTGEKVFLECVQDMDHENMFWYRQDPGLGLRLIYFSYDVKMKEKGDIPEGYSVSREKKERFSLILESASTNQTSMYLCASSFLRDEQYFGPGTRLTVT.

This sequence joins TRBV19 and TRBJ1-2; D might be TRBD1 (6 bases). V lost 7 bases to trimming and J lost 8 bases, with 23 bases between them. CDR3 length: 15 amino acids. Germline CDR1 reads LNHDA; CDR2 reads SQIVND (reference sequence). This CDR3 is CASTTEGHLRQGYTF. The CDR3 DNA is TGTGCCAGTACCACTGAGGGACATCTCAGGCAGGGCTACACCTTC.

CDR3 DNA sequence: TGTGCCTGGAGTTCTAGGGGGATAGGCTACACCTTC. This encodes CAWSSRGIGYTF. The gene calls are TRBV30 and TRBJ1-2; a possible D gene is TRBD1 (6 bases). CDR1 and CDR2 (germline): GTSNPN, SVGIG (reference sequence). The CDR3 spans 12 residues. V lost 2 bases and J lost 8, with 12 bases in between.

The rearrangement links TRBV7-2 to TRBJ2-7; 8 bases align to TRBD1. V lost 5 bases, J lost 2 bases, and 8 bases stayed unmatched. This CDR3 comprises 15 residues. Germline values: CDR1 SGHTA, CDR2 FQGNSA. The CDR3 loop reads CASSNPGQAPYEQYF. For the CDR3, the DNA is TGTGCCAGCAGCAACCCGGGACAGGCCCCCTACGAGCAGTACTTC.

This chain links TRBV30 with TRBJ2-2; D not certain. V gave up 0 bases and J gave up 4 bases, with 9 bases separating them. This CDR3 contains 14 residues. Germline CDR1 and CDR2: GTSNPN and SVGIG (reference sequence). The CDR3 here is CAWSVLSGTGELFF. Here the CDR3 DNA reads TGTGCCTGGAGTGTATTGTCCGGCACCGGGGAGCTGTTTTTT.

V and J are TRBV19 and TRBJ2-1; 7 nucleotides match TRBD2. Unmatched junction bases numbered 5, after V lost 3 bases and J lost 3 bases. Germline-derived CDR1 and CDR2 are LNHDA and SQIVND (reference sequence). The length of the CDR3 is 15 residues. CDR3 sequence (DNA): TGTGCCAGTAGTATCCCCCCTAGCGGCTACAATGAGCAGTTCTTC. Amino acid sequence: CASSIPPSGYNEQFF.

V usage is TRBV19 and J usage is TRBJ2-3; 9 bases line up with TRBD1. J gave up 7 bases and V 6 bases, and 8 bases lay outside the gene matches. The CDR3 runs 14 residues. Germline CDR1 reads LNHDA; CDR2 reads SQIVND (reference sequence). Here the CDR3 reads CASSDSGTGNTQYF. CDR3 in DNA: TGTGCCAGTAGCGATTCCGGGACAGGGAATACGCAGTATTTT.

Here the CDR3 DNA reads TGCGCCAGCAGCTCGGACTGGCAAGAGACCCAGTACTTC. Its protein product is CASSSDWQETQYF. This rearrangement joins TRBV4-1 to TRBJ2-5, with a possible D match to TRBD2 (5 bases). The V end was cut by 5 bases, the J end by 2 bases, with 9 bases between. In germline, CDR1 is MGHRA, CDR2 YSYEKL. This CDR3 region has 13 residues.

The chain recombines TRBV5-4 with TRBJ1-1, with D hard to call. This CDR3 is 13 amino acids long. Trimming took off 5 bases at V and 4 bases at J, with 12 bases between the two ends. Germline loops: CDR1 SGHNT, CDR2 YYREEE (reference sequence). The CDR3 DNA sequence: TGTGCCAGCAGGAGGTTAGAGGGCACTGAAGCTTTCTTT. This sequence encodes CASRRLEGTEAFF. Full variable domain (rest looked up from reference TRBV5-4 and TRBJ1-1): ETGVTQSPTHLIKTRGQQVTLRCSSQSGHNTVSWYQQALGQGPQFIFQYYREEENGRGNFPPRFSGLQFPNYSSELNVNALELDDSALYLCASRRLEGTEAFFGQGTRLTVV.

CDR3 amino acids: CASSPRDGGTEAFF. The DNA of the CDR3 is TGTGCCAGCTCACCCAGGGATGGTGGGACTGAAGCTTTCTTT. The chain employs TRBV18 and TRBJ1-1; D perhaps matches TRBD1 (5 bases). Trimming shortened V by 3 bases and J by 5 bases, and 13 bases separated the two germline ends. Germline CDR1 is KGHSH and CDR2 is LQKENI. This CDR3 contains 14 residues.

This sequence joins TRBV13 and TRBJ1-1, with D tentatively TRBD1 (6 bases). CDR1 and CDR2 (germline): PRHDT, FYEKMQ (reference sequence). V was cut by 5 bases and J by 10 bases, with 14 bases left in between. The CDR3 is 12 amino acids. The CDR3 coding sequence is TGTGCCAGCAGCCCAGGGGTGTTTGGAGCTTTCTTT. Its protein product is CASSPGVFGAFF.

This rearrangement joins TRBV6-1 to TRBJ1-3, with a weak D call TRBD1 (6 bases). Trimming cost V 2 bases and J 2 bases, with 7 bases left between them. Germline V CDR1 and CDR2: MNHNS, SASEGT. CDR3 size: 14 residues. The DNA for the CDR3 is TGTGCCAGCAGTGAATGGGGGCCTGGAAACACCATATATTTT. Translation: CASSEWGPGNTIYF.

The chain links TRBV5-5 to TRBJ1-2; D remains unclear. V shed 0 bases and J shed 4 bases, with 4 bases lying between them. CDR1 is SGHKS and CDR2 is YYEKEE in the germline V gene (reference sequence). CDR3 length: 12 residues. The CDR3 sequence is CASSLDSYGYTF. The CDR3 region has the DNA TGTGCCAGCAGCTTGGACAGCTATGGCTACACCTTC.

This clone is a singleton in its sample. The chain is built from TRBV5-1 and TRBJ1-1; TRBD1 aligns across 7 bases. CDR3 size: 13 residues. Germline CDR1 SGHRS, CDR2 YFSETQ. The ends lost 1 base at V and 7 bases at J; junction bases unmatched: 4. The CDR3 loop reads CASSLHRDSEAFF. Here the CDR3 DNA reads TGCGCCAGCAGCTTGCACCGGGACAGTGAAGCTTTCTTT.

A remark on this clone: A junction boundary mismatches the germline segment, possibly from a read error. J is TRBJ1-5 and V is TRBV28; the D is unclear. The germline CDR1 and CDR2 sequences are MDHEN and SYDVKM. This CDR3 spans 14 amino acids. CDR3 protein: CASRLFGINQPQHF. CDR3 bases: TGTGCCAGCAGGTTATTCGGGATTAATCAGCCCCAGCATTTT.

This chain's CDR3 is CSVVRQNTEAFF. In DNA form, the CDR3 reads TGCAGCGTTGTCAGGCAGAACACTGAAGCTTTCTTT. V usage is TRBV29-1 and J usage is TRBJ1-1; D call uncertain. Germline lookup yields CDR1 SQVTM and CDR2 ANQGSEA. The CDR3 has 12 amino acids. V lost 4 bases, J lost 1 base, and 7 bases lay in between.

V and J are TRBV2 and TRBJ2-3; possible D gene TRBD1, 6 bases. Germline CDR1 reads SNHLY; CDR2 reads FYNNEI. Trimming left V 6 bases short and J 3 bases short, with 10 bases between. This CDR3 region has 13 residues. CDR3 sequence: CASRPQGTDTQYF. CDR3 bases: TGTGCCAGCAGACCCCAGGGGACAGATACGCAGTATTTT.

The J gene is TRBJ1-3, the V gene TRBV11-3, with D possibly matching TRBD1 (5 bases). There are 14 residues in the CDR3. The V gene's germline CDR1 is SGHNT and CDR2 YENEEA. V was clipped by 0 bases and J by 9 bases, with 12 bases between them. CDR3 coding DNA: TGTGCCAGCAGCTTAGAAGGGGTTAGGATCACCATATATTTT. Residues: CASSLEGVRITIYF.

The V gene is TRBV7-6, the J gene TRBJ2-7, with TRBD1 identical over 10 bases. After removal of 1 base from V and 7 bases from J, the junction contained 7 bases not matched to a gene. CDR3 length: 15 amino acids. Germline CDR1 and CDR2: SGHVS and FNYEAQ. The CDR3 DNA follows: TGTGCCAGCAGCTTAGTTCGACAGGGGGCGAGTGAGCAGTACTTC. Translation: CASSLVRQGASEQYF.

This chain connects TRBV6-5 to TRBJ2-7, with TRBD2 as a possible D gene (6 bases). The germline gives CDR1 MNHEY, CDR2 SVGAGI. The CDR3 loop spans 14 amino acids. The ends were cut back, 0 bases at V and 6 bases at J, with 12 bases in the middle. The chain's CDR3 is CASSYSTRSGEQYF. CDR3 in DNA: TGTGCCAGCAGTTACTCGACTAGATCCGGCGAGCAGTACTTC.

The CDR3 sequence: CASSQSNRAGYTF. CDR3 DNA sequence: TGTGCCAGTAGCCAATCCAACAGGGCTGGCTACACCTTC. This sequence joins TRBV19 and TRBJ1-2; a weak D match, TRBD1 (6 bases). With 6 bases removed from V and 7 bases from J, the gap between germline ends came to 15 bases. The CDR3 is made up of 13 amino acids. Germline loops: CDR1 LNHDA, CDR2 SQIVND (reference sequence).

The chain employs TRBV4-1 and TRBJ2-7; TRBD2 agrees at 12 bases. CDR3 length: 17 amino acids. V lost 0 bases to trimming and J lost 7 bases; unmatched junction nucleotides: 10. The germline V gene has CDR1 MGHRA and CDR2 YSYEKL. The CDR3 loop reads CASSQDRLAGGPGEQYF. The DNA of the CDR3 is TGCGCCAGCAGCCAAGATCGGCTAGCGGGAGGGCCGGGGGAGCAGTACTTC.